Presented here are 4 T cell receptor beta chains from one specimen sequenced in a study of Graves' ophthalmopathy and Graves' hyperthyroidism. The study amplified TCR beta CDR3 regions using RNA transcripts. First-round RT-PCR employed HTBI primers, with a second-round multiplex PCR after it. Using its own MiXCR run on the multiplex PCR reads, TCRdb lists one record per CDR3 protein. The repertoire holds around 600,000 distinct CDR3 sequences, with about 38% as singletons. What was sequenced was peripheral blood. These receptors all stem from an adult man with Graves' ophthalmopathy.

This clonotype was seen a few times. This chain uses TRBV4-1 with TRBJ2-7; 8 positions agree with TRBD2. Germline V gene sequence: CDR1 MGHRA, CDR2 YSYEKL. J gave up 1 base and V 0 bases, and 8 bases lay outside the gene matches. The CDR3 is 17 amino acids. The chain's CDR3 is CASSQDFRGGQSYEQYF. Written as DNA, the CDR3 is TGCGCCAGCAGCCAAGATTTCCGCGGGGGGCAATCCTACGAGCAGTACTTC.

This clonotype was counted many times. The rearrangement links TRBV7-2 to TRBJ1-2; perhaps TRBD1 as D (6 bases). Germline values: CDR1 SGHTA, CDR2 FQGNSA. Trimming removed 6 bases from V and 0 bases from J, with 14 bases in between. This CDR3 comprises 15 residues. The CDR3: CASSYDRTANYGYTF. In DNA form, the CDR3 reads TGTGCCAGCAGTTATGACAGGACCGCTAACTATGGCTACACCTTC.

This clonotype came up many times. The chain uses TRBV29-1 and TRBJ1-3; perhaps TRBD1 as D (5 bases). This CDR3 comprises 13 residues. Germline CDR1 and CDR2: SQVTM and ANQGSEA. V was shortened by 3 bases and J by 9 bases, with 15 bases between the two germline ends. Here the CDR3 reads CSVDRAPSPTIYF. Here the CDR3 DNA reads TGCAGCGTTGACAGGGCGCCCTCGCCCACCATATATTTT.

The CDR3 loop reads CSARGGANTEAFF. CDR3 in DNA: TGCAGTGCTAGAGGGGGGGCCAACACTGAAGCTTTCTTT. The chain is built from TRBV20-1 and TRBJ1-1; perhaps TRBD1 as D (6 bases). Deletions cut 1 base from V and 2 bases from J, with 8 bases between. This CDR3 spans 13 amino acids. The V gene's germline CDR1 is DFQATT and CDR2 SNEGSKA (reference sequence).